A single sample gave rise to the 12 T cell receptor beta chains below, sequenced in a study of T cells in Graves' hyperthyroidism and ophthalmopathy. Template material for amplifying TCR beta CDR3 regions consisted of RNA transcripts. When the TCR CDR3 underwent first-round RT-PCR, the HTBI primer set was used. TCRdb re-analysed the multiplex PCR reads in MiXCR, keeping a single row per CDR3 protein. The sample carries around 600,000 distinct CDR3 sequences, just under 45% recorded once. Sequencing was carried out using peripheral blood or thyroid tissue (not recorded which). The receptors stem from an adult man with Graves' disease, either hyperthyroidism or ophthalmopathy (not recorded which).

The CDR3 coding sequence is TGCAGCGTTACGGGTGCTAATGAAAAACTGTTTTTT. It specifies CSVTGANEKLFF. The gene calls are TRBV29-1 and TRBJ1-4; D uncertain. The length of the CDR3 is 12 residues. V was trimmed by 5 bases and J by 3 bases, leaving 7 bases between them. CDR1 is SQVTM, CDR2 ANQGSEA, per germline. Full variable domain (remainder filled in from reference TRBV29-1 and TRBJ1-4): SAVISQKPSRDICQRGTSLTIQCQVDSQVTMMFWYRQQPGQSLTLIATANQGSEATYESGFVIDKFPISRPNLTFSTLTVSNMSPEDSSIYLCSVTGANEKLFFGSGTQLSVL.

The chain has TRBV7-2 and TRBJ1-4; D unclear. Germline V gene sequence: CDR1 SGHTA, CDR2 FQGNSA. The CDR3 loop spans 15 amino acids. Deletions cut 11 bases from V and 0 bases from J, with 16 bases between. The CDR3 coding sequence is TGTGCCTGGAGCGAGCGTAAGGCAACTAATGAAAAACTGTTTTTT. The encoded protein is CAWSERKATNEKLFF.

This rearrangement joins TRBV19 to TRBJ2-7, with TRBD1 identical over 7 bases. The trim removed 3 bases at V and 1 base at J, leaving 15 bases unmatched. The CDR3 is 18 amino acids. The V gene's germline CDR1 is LNHDA and CDR2 SQIVND (reference sequence). CDR3 coding DNA: TGTGCCAGTAGTATCCCGGACAGGCCAAAGTATCTTTCCTACGAGCAGTACTTC. This sequence encodes CASSIPDRPKYLSYEQYF. Filled out from reference TRBV19 and TRBJ2-7, the complete variable domain reads DGGITQSPKYLFRKEGQNVTLSCEQNLNHDAMYWYRQDPGQGLRLIYYSQIVNDFQKGDIAEGYSVSREKKESFPLTVTSAQKNPTAFYLCASSIPDRPKYLSYEQYFGPGTRLTVT.

Details on this clonotype: A much larger clone differs by one base, so this may be a read error. The gene calls are TRBV10-3 and TRBJ1-4, with D uncertain. The germline gives CDR1 ENHRY, CDR2 SYGVKD. CDR3 length: 13 amino acids. Between the trimmed V and J ends, which lost 4 bases and 7 bases, there was a span of 10 bases. CDR3 sequence: CAISGMWGEKLFF. CDR3 coding DNA: TGTGCCATCAGTGGGATGTGGGGTGAAAAACTGTTTTTT.

The J gene is TRBJ2-2, the V gene TRBV11-2; possibly TRBD1 for D (5 bases). Trimming took off 4 bases at V and 3 bases at J, with 12 bases between the two ends. The germline CDR1 and CDR2 sequences are SGHAT and FQNNGV. The CDR3 has 15 amino acids. CDR3 nucleotides: TGTGCCAGCAGCTCCCAGGGTGGCGACACCGGGGAGCTGTTTTTT. This translates into CASSSQGGDTGELFF.

J is TRBJ2-7 and V is TRBV24-1; perhaps D is TRBD1 or TRBD2 (6 bases each). CDR1 is KGHDR, CDR2 SFDVKD, per germline. The CDR3 spans 18 residues. Deletions cut 3 bases from V and 3 bases from J, with 23 bases between. CDR3 sequence reads: CATSDRAGHSGSGYEQYF. CDR3 bases: TGTGCCACCAGTGATAGGGCGGGACACTCAGGCTCTGGCTACGAGCAGTACTTC.

Details on this clonotype: A much more abundant neighbour one base away suggests this may be a read error. This sequence joins TRBV19 and TRBJ1-4, with 8 bases matching TRBD1. Germline CDR1 LNHDA, CDR2 SQIVND (reference sequence). The CDR3 spans 15 residues. V dropped 2 bases and J dropped 5; count of bases not matched to a gene: 4. Here the CDR3 DNA reads TGTGCCAGTAGTATACAGGGGGCACGGAATGAAAAACTGTTTTTT. Its protein product is CASSIQGARNEKLFF.

As to this clonotype: A read error may produce the germline difference seen at one junction end. V and J are TRBV5-1 and TRBJ1-1, with D possibly TRBD1 on 5 matching bases. The CDR3 has 13 residues. Germline lookup yields CDR1 SGHRS and CDR2 YFSETQ. The CDR3: CAGSRDGNTEAFF. For the CDR3, the DNA is TGCGCCGGCAGCCGGGACGGGAACACTGAAGCTTTCTTT.

A few counts support this clonotype. The V call is TRBV20-1, the J call TRBJ1-6; no clear D gene. The CDR3 extends over 14 amino acids. V shed 3 bases and J shed 7 bases, with 13 bases lying between them. Germline V gives CDR1 DFQATT, CDR2 SNEGSKA (reference sequence). CDR3 in DNA: TGCAGTGCTAGTTGGTTCGCGGAGAATTCACCCCTCCACTTT. Translation: CSASWFAENSPLHF.

This clonotype occurred a few times. The CDR3 DNA is TGCAGTGCTCTCACAGGGGAGAGGAGCAATCAGCCCCAGCATTTT. It specifies CSALTGERSNQPQHF. The chain uses TRBV20-1 and TRBJ1-5; 7 nucleotides line up with TRBD1. V was clipped by 5 bases and J by 1 base; unmatched bases: 8. The CDR3 is 15 residues long. Germline V CDR1 and CDR2: DFQATT, SNEGSKA (reference sequence).

This chain joins TRBV15 and TRBJ2-5; maybe TRBD2 (6 bases). Trimming cost V 3 bases and J 5 bases, with 22 bases left between them. CDR1 is LNHNV, CDR2 YYDKDF, per germline (reference sequence). The CDR3 covers 17 residues. The DNA for the CDR3 is TGTGCCACCAGCAGCTTGGTCGGAAGCGGGCGGGGCGAGACCCAGTACTTC. This encodes CATSSLVGSGRGETQYF.

This sequence joins TRBV29-1 and TRBJ1-4, with D hard to call. V was trimmed by 4 bases and J by 5 bases, leaving 8 bases between them. The CDR3 runs to 12 residues. CDR1 is SQVTM and CDR2 is ANQGSEA in the germline V gene. The CDR3 reads CSVVSGNEKLFF. Written as DNA, the CDR3 is TGCAGCGTTGTCTCGGGGAATGAAAAACTGTTTTTT.